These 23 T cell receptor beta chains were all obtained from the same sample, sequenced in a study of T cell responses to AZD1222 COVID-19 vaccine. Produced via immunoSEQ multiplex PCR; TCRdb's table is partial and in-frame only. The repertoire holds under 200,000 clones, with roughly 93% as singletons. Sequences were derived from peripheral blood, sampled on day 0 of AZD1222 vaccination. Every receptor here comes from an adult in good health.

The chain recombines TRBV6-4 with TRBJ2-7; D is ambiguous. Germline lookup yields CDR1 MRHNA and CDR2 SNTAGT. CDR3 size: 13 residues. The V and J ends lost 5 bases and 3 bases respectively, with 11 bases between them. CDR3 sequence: CASSTEESYEQYF. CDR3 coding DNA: TGTGCCAGCAGTACTGAAGAGAGCTACGAGCAGTACTTC.

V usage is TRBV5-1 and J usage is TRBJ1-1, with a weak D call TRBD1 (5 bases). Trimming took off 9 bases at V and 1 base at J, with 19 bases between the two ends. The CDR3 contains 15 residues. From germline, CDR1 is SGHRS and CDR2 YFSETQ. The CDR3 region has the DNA TGCGCCACTACGACCTTTCCAACAGGGAACACTGAAGCTTTCTTT. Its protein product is CATTTFPTGNTEAFF.

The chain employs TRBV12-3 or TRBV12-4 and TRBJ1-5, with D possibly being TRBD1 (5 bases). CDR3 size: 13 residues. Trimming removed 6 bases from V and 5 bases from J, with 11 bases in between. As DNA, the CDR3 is TGTGCCAGCAGAAGGGGAAGCGATCAGCCCCAGCATTTT. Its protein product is CASRRGSDQPQHF.

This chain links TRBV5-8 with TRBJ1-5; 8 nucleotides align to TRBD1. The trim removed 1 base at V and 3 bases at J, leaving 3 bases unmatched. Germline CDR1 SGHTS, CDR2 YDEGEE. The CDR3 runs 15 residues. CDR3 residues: CASSLLGQDNQPQHF. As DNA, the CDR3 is TGTGCCAGCAGCTTGCTGGGACAGGACAATCAGCCCCAGCATTTT.

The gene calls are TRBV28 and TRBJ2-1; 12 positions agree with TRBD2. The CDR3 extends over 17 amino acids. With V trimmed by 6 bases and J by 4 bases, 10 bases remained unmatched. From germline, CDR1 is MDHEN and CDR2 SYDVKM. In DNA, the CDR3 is TGTGCCAGCAGCGAACTAGCGGGAGGAAAAACGTACAATGAGCAGTTCTTC. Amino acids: CASSELAGGKTYNEQFF.

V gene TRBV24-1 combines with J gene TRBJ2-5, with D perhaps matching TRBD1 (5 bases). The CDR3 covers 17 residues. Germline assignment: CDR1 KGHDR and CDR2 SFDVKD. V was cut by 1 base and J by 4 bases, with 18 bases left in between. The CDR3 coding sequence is TGTGCCACCAGTGATTTCCGCCCGGGTAATAGGGGAGAGACCCAGTACTTC. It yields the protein CATSDFRPGNRGETQYF.

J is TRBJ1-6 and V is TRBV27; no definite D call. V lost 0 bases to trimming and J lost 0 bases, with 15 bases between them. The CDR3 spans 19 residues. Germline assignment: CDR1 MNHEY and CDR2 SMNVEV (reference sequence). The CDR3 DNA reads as TGTGCCAGCAGTTTATCTCCAGGACCGTTGAGCTCCTATAATTCACCCCTCCACTTT. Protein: CASSLSPGPLSSYNSPLHF.

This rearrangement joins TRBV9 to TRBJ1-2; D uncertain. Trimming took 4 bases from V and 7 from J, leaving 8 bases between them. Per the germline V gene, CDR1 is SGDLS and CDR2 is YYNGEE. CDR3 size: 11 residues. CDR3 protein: CASSSRFGYTF. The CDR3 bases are TGTGCCAGCAGCTCGAGGTTTGGCTACACCTTC.

The DNA of the CDR3 is TGTGCCAGCAGTTATTTGGGGAGGGAGGCTGAAGCTTTCTTT. This gives the protein CASSYLGREAEAFF. The rearrangement joins TRBV6-5 to TRBJ1-1; no clear D. V lost 3 bases and J lost 6, with 14 bases in between. This CDR3 region has 14 residues. The germline V gene has CDR1 MNHEY and CDR2 SVGAGI.

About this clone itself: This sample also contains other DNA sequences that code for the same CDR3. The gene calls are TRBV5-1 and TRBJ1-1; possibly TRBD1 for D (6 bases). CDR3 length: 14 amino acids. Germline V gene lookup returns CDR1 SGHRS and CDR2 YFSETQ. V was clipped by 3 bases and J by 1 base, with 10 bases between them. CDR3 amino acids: CASSSGQPNTEAFF. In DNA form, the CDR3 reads TGCGCCAGCAGCTCCGGACAGCCGAACACTGAAGCTTTCTTT.

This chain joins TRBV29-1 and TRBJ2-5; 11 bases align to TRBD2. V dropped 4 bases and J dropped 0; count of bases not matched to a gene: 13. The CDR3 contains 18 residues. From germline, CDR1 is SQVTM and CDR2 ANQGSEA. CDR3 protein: CSVVKGLAGGLYQETQYF. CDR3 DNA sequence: TGCAGCGTTGTTAAAGGGCTAGCGGGAGGACTATACCAAGAGACCCAGTACTTC.

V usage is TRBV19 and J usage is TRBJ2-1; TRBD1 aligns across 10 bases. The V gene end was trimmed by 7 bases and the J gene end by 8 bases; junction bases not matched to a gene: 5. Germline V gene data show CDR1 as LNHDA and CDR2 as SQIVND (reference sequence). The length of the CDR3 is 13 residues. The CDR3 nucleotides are TGTGCCAGTATGACGACAGGGGGCTATGAGCAGTTCTTC. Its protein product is CASMTTGGYEQFF.

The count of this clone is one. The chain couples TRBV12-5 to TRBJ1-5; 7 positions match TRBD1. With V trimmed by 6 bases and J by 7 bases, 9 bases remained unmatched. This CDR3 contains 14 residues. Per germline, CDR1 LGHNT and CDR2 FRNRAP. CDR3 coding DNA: TGTGCTAGTGGCGAGACAGGGCCGAACCAGCCCCAGCATTTT. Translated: CASGETGPNQPQHF.

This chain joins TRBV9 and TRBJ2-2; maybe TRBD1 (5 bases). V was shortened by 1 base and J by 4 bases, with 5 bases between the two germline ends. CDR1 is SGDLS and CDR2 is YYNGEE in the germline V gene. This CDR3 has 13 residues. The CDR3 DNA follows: TGTGCCAGCAGCGTACAGGGCACCGGGGAGCTGTTTTTT. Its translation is CASSVQGTGELFF. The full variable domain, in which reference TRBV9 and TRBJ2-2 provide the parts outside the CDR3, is DSGVTQTPKHLITATGQRVTLRCSPRSGDLSVYWYQQSLDQGLQFLIQYYNGEERAKGNILERFSAQQFPDLHSELNLSSLELGDSALYFCASSVQGTGELFFGEGSRLTVL.

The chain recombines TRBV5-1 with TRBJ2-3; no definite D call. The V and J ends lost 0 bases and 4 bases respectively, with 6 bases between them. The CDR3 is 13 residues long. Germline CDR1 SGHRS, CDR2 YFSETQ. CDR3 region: CASSLEASDTQYF. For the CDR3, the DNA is TGCGCCAGCAGCTTGGAGGCTTCAGATACGCAGTATTTT.

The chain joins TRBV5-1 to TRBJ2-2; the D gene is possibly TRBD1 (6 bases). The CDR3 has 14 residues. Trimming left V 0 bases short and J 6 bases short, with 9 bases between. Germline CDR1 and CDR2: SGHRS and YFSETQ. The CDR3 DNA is TGCGCCAGCAGCTTGGATCCAGGGGCCGGGGAGCTGTTTTTT. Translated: CASSLDPGAGELFF.

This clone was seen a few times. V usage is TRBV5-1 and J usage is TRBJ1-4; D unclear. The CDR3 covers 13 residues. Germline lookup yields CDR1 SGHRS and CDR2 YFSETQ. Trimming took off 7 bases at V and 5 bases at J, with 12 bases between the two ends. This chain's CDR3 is CASATELNEKLFF. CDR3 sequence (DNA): TGCGCCAGCGCAACTGAACTAAATGAAAAACTGTTTTTT.

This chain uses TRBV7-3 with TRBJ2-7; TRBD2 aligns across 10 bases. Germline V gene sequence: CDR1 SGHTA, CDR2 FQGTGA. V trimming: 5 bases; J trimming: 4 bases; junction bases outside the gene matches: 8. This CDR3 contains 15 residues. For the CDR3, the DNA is TGTGCCAGCAGCGCCCTAGCGGGAGTAACGTACGAGCAGTACTTC. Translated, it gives CASSALAGVTYEQYF.

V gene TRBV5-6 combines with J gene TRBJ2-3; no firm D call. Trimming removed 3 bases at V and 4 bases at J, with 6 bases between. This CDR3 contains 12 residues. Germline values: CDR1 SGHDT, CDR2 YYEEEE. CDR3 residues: CASSSSADTQYF. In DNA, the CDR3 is TGTGCCAGCAGCTCGTCAGCAGATACGCAGTATTTT. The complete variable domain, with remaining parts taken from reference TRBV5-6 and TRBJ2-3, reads DAGVTQSPTHLIKTRGQQVTLRCSPKSGHDTVSWYQQALGQGPQFIFQYYEEEERQRGNFPDRFSGHQFPNYSSELNVNALLLGDSALYLCASSSSADTQYFGPGTRLTVL.

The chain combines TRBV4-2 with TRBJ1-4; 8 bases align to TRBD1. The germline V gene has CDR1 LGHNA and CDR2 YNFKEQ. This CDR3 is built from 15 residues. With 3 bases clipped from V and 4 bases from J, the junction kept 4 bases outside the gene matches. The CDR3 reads CASSHDRGNNEKLFF. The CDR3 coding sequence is TGTGCCAGCAGCCACGACAGGGGCAATAATGAAAAACTGTTTTTT.

This chain's CDR3 is CASSDDYKETQYF. In DNA form, the CDR3 reads TGTGCCAGCAGTGATGACTACAAAGAGACCCAGTACTTC. The chain combines TRBV2 with TRBJ2-5; the D gene is possibly TRBD2 (5 bases). The CDR3 loop spans 13 amino acids. V lost 3 bases, J lost 3 bases, and 8 bases lay in between. CDR1 is SNHLY, CDR2 FYNNEI, per germline.

In DNA, the CDR3 is TGTGCCAGCACCCCACAGCCTCTCTATGGCTACACCTTC. Translation: CASTPQPLYGYTF. The gene calls are TRBV28 and TRBJ1-2; no clear D. The ends were cut back, 7 bases at V and 4 bases at J, with 13 bases in the middle. Germline V gene lookup returns CDR1 MDHEN and CDR2 SYDVKM. The CDR3 contains 13 residues.

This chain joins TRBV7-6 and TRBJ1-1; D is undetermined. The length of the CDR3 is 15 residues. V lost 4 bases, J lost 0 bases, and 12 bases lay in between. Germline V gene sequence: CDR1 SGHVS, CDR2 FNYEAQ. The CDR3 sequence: CASSSSGIMNTEAFF. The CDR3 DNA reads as TGTGCCAGCAGCTCCTCCGGGATTATGAACACTGAAGCTTTCTTT.